The T cell receptor beta chain under discussion was sequenced for a study of cytomegalovirus exposure and HLA in healthy donors listed by TCRdb under 2017. Study-level background: In an earlier analysis of under 750 of the donors, around 290 Gb of sequence data and 90 million to 120 million unique TCR beta sequences from about 179 million T cells were reported. Alongside the repertoire data, information on donor age, sex, ethnicity and CMV serostatus was compiled. In an earlier analysis of roughly 580 of the donors, high-throughput TCR beta sequencing was used to judge whether each TCR beta V gene segment behaved as functional or pseudogenic. The study was designed to test whether signatures of past pathogen exposure could be identified by cataloging public T cell receptors. Approximately 310 gigabases of sequencing data and tens of millions of unique TCR sequences were included in an early release covering about 700 HLA-typed donors. On average, roughly 250,000 unique TCR beta nucleotide sequences were sequenced per donor among more than 350 genotyped donors of the cohort, with around 19% of those sequences being non-productive. The study used immunosequencing to profile the T cell repertoires of about 670 subjects and linked those repertoires to cytomegalovirus serostatus. To predict cytomegalovirus infection status, the study combined high-throughput TCR immunosequencing, statistical association of individual TCRs with disease status, and machine learning. A later genetic analysis used genome-wide SNP genotypes for about 60% of the roughly 700 donors, treating that subset as a discovery cohort. Rather than drawing on any new phenotypic data, the later analysis identified candidate immune exposures from TCR beta sequences and the way those sequences occurred across donors. Typing coverage varied by locus: about 620-630 donors for A, B, C, DRB1 and DQB1; under 550 for DQA1; about 600 for DPA1; approximately 450 for DPB1. All discovery cohort repertoires had been generated using a single sequencing platform. Several DR-DQ haplotypes were handled as single units for association and clustering, since linkage in the cohort was strong. Class I and class II HLA loci were covered by the typing at four-digit resolution. In addition to the first cohort of 666 subjects, a separate validation cohort of 120 different subjects was used. Of the 350 to 450 genotyped donors, less than 90% were placed in the genetic ancestry cluster associated with self-reported Caucasian donors. A later analysis re-analyzed previously published TCR beta repertoires from 650 to 800 donors and added high-resolution HLA genotyping to study TCR occurrence patterns. The study at large found these results: In vitro tests confirmed that a few of the cytomegalovirus-associated TCR beta chains recognize cytomegalovirus antigens. An earlier analysis of several hundred of the donors showed that most TCR beta V segments appeared in productive rearrangements either about 87% or about 30% of the time, which broadly matched IMGT annotations. A later genetic analysis reported fewer N-insertions in productive TCRs among donors in an Asian-associated ancestry cluster than the roughly 650-donor mean. Most TCR sequences were observed very rarely across donors, whereas some public TCRs were present in many individuals. The cohort was sequenced for TCR beta chains only, and without alpha or paired-chain data the features that could be detected were limited. Presence/absence analyses assumed roughly uniform sequencing depth across donors, an assumption that may not hold. The study gave a list of 150 to 200 TCR beta chains associated with cytomegalovirus. Assigning TCR associations to individual alleles was difficult when HLA alleles, especially DR and DQ, strongly co-occurred. The earlier analysis of 587 of the donors excluded seventeen rarely observed V segments, including chromosome 9 orphons, because counts were too low. A further reported finding was that TCR beta sequences accurately predicted the HLA-A and HLA-B alleles for most subjects in the first cohort. The authors suggested that the approach could potentially be generalized to other disease states and immunological phenotypes. At a false discovery rate of 0.05, a later analysis linked 16,000 or so TCR beta sequences to specific HLA alleles. According to a later analysis, parvovirus B19, influenza, CMV and Epstein-Barr virus appeared linked to several top co-occurrence clusters. Because some donors lacked HLA typing at each locus, the association tests relied only on the typed subset. In a later analysis, most CMV-associated TCR beta chains were found to appear HLA-restricted, with HLA associations seemingly driven largely by CMV exposure. Cytomegalovirus status was reported to be diagnosed by the classifier with high specificity and sensitivity in both the original and validation cohorts. Correlated functional status among segregating V segments might reflect linkage disequilibrium, but an unknown experimental factor could not be ruled out. Because the 87-base-pair reads could not distinguish some IMGT-functional V segments, including TRBV6-2 and TRBV6-3, those segments were excluded. In a later analysis, HLA-associated TCR beta chains showed more clonal expansion and lower generation probabilities than non-associated chains that were equally common. In a later analysis, TCR association rates were found to vary across HLA loci, with the most associated TCRs seen for DRB1 alleles and the fewest for HLA-C alleles. The sequencing pipeline was judged likely to have produced a cluster of highly shared sequence variants as a technical artifact. An association between a missense DCLRE1C variant and V-gene and J-gene trimming of TCR beta chains was found in a later genetic analysis and replicated in an independent cohort. The only immune exposure information available for the cohort was CMV serostatus.

CDR1 WNHNN and CDR2 SYGVQD were looked up in the germline V gene (reference sequence). The CDR3 goes from the cysteine to the phenylalanine over 17 residues. Only the CDR3 DNA stays, 51 bases, in frame from base 1. The trim is 2 bases for V and 4 bases for J, with a gap of 20 bases between the germline ends. As concerns this clone: Its target antigen remains unknown. Base qualities are not at hand, and no much larger clone is one base apart.

Library construction relied on the immunoSEQ multiplex PCR assay. The multiplex PCR relied on a mix of 60 forward primers for TCR Vbeta segments and 13 reverse primers for TCR Jbeta segments. The CDR3 region of rearranged TCR beta genes was amplified from genomic DNA by a multiplex PCR assay. Amplified TCR beta libraries were sequenced as 87-base-pair reads on the Illumina HiSeq System. The paper's data handling went like this. A later analysis counted approximately 84 million unique TCR beta chains across the 690 or so repertoires, and some 12 million of these chains were shared by at least two donors. A nearest-neighbor algorithm error-corrected the raw reads and collapsed the reads into unique sequences, merging closely related sequences to remove PCR and sequencing errors. V, D and J gene segments were assigned by aligning CDR3 sequences to IMGT reference sequences. Each retained sequence needed at least a six-nucleotide match to both a V gene segment and a J gene segment. A rearrangement was called productive if the CDR3 had no stop codons and remained in frame with V and J, and every other rearrangement was called non-productive. Following IMGT convention, CDR3 was defined as the stretch from the second conserved V-encoded cysteine to the conserved J-encoded phenylalanine. The earlier analysis of about 560 of the donors excluded any sequence lacking an unambiguous match to a single V gene segment. In an earlier analysis of approximately 500 of the donors, a V segment was called functional when productive rearrangements were above 56.7%, and segregating when the standard deviation between donors exceeded 5%. A statistical classification framework was developed to diagnose cytomegalovirus status using the catalog of TCR beta chain sequences. V and J gene assignment, in a later analysis, came from comparing TCR nucleotide sequences with IMGT/GENE-DB human TR gene sequences. Using the TCRdist pipeline, a later analysis assigned CDR3 sequences along with most-parsimonious VDJ recombination scenarios. In a later analysis, each TCR beta chain was defined by its CDR3 amino acid sequence together with its V-gene family, and reads lacking a unique V-gene family were excluded. A later analysis removed over 500 highly shared, low-generation-probability nucleotide sequences to deal with suspected cross-contamination and a sequencing artifact. A later analysis calculated a clonal expansion index for each public chain from normalized within-repertoire ranks of inferred template counts. In a later analysis, generation probabilities were computed using a VDJ recombination model fitted to out-of-frame rearrangements, and the results were checked against IGoR. In a later analysis, TCR-TCR, TCR-HLA and TCR-CMV co-occurrence was scored with hypergeometric tests, and a repertoire-size bias correction was applied to TCR pairs. A later analysis estimated false discovery rates by permuting HLA or CMV assignments 20 times. In a later analysis, co-occurring TCRs were grouped using DBSCAN, and TCRdist sequence similarity was added for clustering within HLA-allele-positive subsets. For co-occurrence clustering, repertoires with fewer than 30,000 or more than 120,000 public chains were excluded, along with 4 to 6 repertoires with anomalous nucleotide sharing. Entries here come from immuneACCESS through TCRdb and include only in-frame sequences with V and J called. Some clones fail to appear in such tables; in the studies checked, an unresolved V gene covers under half of the shortfall, and the cause of the remainder is unknown. Clone size and V and J calls were adopted from that table, with D and trimming inferred from the DNA. The sample table lists some 88,000 clones, roughly 74% of them with a count of one. The top ten hold 15% to 20% of the sample.

The cohort consisted of hundreds of healthy bone marrow donors. At the time of sampling, all cohort members were nominally healthy, though unrecorded immune exposures were likely present. The donor was CMV seropositive and belonged to the group of 250 to 300 seropositive cohort members. Every donor gave a peripheral blood sample, and the peripheral blood mononuclear cells from that sample were used for TCR beta sequencing. Genomic DNA extraction from the blood cell samples was performed with the Qiagen DNeasy Blood Extraction Kit. The chain is assembled from TRBV10-1 and TRBJ1-2; the D gene is unclear. The TCR originated in a woman aged 18 to 35 in good health and CMV-seropositive. Sequenced input: PBMCs. The nucleotides are TGCGCCAGCAGTGAGGGGATGAGGGAAACTCGAGTCTATGGCTACACCTTC. The resulting protein is CASSEGMRETRVYGYTF.